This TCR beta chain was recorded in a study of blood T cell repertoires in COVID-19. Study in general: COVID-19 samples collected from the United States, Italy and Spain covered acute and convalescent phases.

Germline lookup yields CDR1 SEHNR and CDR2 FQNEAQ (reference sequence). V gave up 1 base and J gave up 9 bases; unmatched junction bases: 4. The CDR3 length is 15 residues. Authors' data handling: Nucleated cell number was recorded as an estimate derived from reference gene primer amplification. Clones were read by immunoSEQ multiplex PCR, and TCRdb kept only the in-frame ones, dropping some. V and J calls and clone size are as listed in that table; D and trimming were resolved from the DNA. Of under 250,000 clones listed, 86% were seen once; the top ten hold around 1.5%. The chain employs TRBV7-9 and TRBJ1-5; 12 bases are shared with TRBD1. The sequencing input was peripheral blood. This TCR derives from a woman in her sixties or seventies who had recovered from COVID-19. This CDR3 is CASSLGDRGHPPQHF. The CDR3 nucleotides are TGTGCCAGCAGCTTAGGGGACAGGGGGCATCCGCCCCAGCATTTT.